The 21 T cell receptor beta chains reported below all come from one sample, sequenced in a study of shared clonotypes between healthy human individuals. Sequencing was performed with immunoSEQ multiplex PCR; in TCRdb, only in-frame clones are kept and a portion is missing. The table includes about 1.5 million clones, around 97% detected once. The sample consisted of naive CD4+ T cells sorted from blood. The subset denotes: CD45RA+ positively selected. Every receptor here comes from a young man in good health.

The chain carries TRBV29-1 and TRBJ2-1; D gene unclear. This CDR3 has 13 residues. The V gene's germline CDR1 is SQVTM and CDR2 ANQGSEA. Trimming took 6 bases from V and 7 from J, leaving 16 bases between them. CDR3 residues: CSVRWGIRNEQFF. The CDR3 nucleotides are TGCAGCGTGAGATGGGGTATTCGAAATGAGCAGTTCTTC.

The chain has TRBV11-2 and TRBJ2-7; 8 bases fit TRBD1. This CDR3 spans 14 amino acids. V shed 3 bases and J 3 bases; nucleotides not matched to a gene: 4. Germline CDR1 SGHAT, CDR2 FQNNGV. CDR3 in amino acids: CASSLTGEGYEQYF. CDR3 bases: TGTGCCAGCAGCTTGACAGGGGAAGGCTACGAGCAGTACTTC.

This clone was observed once. The V gene is TRBV11-2, the J gene TRBJ1-1; D not certain. This CDR3 region has 14 residues. Germline CDR1 is SGHAT and CDR2 is FQNNGV. The germline V and J ends were trimmed by 1 base and 2 bases, with 8 bases remaining between them. DNA for the CDR3: TGTGCCAGCAGCTTAGGGCCCACAAACACTGAAGCTTTCTTT. Its translation is CASSLGPTNTEAFF.

A remark on this clone: Additional DNA sequences in this sample encode the identical CDR3. The chain couples TRBV18 to TRBJ2-5; no reliable D call. The ends were cut back, 1 base at V and 1 base at J, with 4 bases in the middle. The CDR3 runs to 13 residues. Looked up from germline, CDR1 is KGHSH and CDR2 is LQKENI. This CDR3 is CASSPQGQETQYF. In DNA form, the CDR3 reads TGTGCCAGCTCACCACAGGGCCAAGAGACCCAGTACTTC.

This chain uses TRBV11-2 with TRBJ1-4, with 9 positions matching TRBD1. Germline CDR1 and CDR2: SGHAT and FQNNGV. The CDR3 loop spans 14 amino acids. Unmatched junction bases numbered 5, after V lost 5 bases and J lost 7 bases. The CDR3 loop is CASSKNRGLEKLFF. The CDR3 nucleotides are TGTGCCAGCAGCAAAAACAGGGGGCTTGAAAAACTGTTTTTT. Together with reference TRBV11-2 and TRBJ1-4, the CDR3 gives the full variable domain: EAGVAQSPRYKIIEKRQSVAFWCNPISGHATLYWYQQILGQGPKLLIQFQNNGVVDDSQLPKDRFSAERLKGVDSTLKIQPAKLEDSAVYLCASSKNRGLEKLFFGSGTQLSVL.

Worth noting for this clone: A read error may account for a junction end that differs from germline. J is TRBJ2-5 and V is TRBV5-4; perhaps D is TRBD1 or TRBD2 (7 bases each). Germline V lookup: CDR1 SGHNT, CDR2 YYREEE (reference sequence). The CDR3 consists of 15 residues. CDR3 bases: TGTGCCAGCAGCTCACGACAGGGAGGGACAAGGACCCAGGACTTC. Translated: CASSSRQGGTRTQDF.

The chain couples TRBV6-1 to TRBJ2-7; TRBD1 might be the D (6 bases). CDR3 length: 14 residues. V lost 4 bases and J lost 4, with 14 bases in between. Looked up from germline, CDR1 is MNHNS and CDR2 is SASEGT. Written as DNA, the CDR3 is TGTGCCAGCAGTGGTAGGACAGCACTGTACGAGCAGTACTTC. Translation: CASSGRTALYEQYF.

The CDR3, as DNA: TGTGCCAGCAGCTCTACGGTGATAGCGGGAGGGAGCTACGAGCAGTACTTC. Its protein product is CASSSTVIAGGSYEQYF. The V gene is TRBV5-8, the J gene TRBJ2-7; 11 nucleotides align to TRBD2. After removal of 3 bases from V and 3 bases from J, the junction contained 11 bases not matched to a gene. There are 17 residues in the CDR3. Germline CDR1 SGHTS, CDR2 YDEGEE.

The chain is built from TRBV28 and TRBJ2-1; 9 bases are a match to TRBD1. The CDR3 extends over 15 amino acids. CDR1 is MDHEN and CDR2 is SYDVKM in the germline V gene. V shed 8 bases, J shed 4 bases, and the junction held 9 bases outside the gene matches. CDR3 sequence: CASRTGGFGYNEQFF. The CDR3, as DNA: TGTGCCAGCCGAACAGGGGGCTTTGGTTACAATGAGCAGTTCTTC.

The V call is TRBV9, the J call TRBJ2-7; D uncertain. CDR1 is SGDLS, CDR2 YYNGEE, per germline. V lost 3 bases to trimming and J lost 5 bases, with 21 bases between them. The CDR3 contains 16 residues. The CDR3 DNA follows: TGTGCCAGCAGCGCGGTGGTTGGGTCCCTAGGACACGAGCAGTACTTC. This sequence encodes CASSAVVGSLGHEQYF.

The CDR3: CASSFYRGEQPQHF. CDR3 bases: TGTGCCAGTAGTTTTTACAGGGGAGAGCAGCCCCAGCATTTT. This chain connects TRBV19 to TRBJ1-5; 7 bases fit TRBD1. Trimming at V came to 5 bases and at J to 7 bases, leaving 8 bases not matched to a gene. From germline, CDR1 is LNHDA and CDR2 SQIVND (reference sequence). The CDR3 contains 14 residues.

The chain joins TRBV7-3 to TRBJ2-3; tentative D call: TRBD1 (6 bases). V gave up 5 bases and J gave up 4 bases, with 16 bases separating them. The CDR3 has 15 amino acids. Germline V lookup: CDR1 SGHTA, CDR2 FQGTGA. CDR3 loop: CASSPKQGWADTQYF. In DNA, the CDR3 is TGTGCCAGCAGCCCTAAACAGGGATGGGCAGATACGCAGTATTTT.

The chain uses TRBV9 and TRBJ2-2; D gene ambiguous. V was trimmed by 0 bases and J by 6 bases, leaving 15 bases between them. The germline CDR1 and CDR2 sequences are SGDLS and YYNGEE. The CDR3 has 16 amino acids. This chain's CDR3 is CASSVATSRSAGELFF. The CDR3 nucleotides read TGTGCCAGCAGCGTAGCTACAAGTCGATCCGCCGGGGAGCTGTTTTTT.

Only one count was recorded for this clone. V gene TRBV5-1 combines with J gene TRBJ2-7; no clear D gene. This CDR3 spans 13 amino acids. Germline CDR1 reads SGHRS; CDR2 reads YFSETQ. Trimming left V 0 bases short and J 7 bases short, with 11 bases between. The CDR3 nucleotides are TGCGCCAGCAGCTTGGCTGGGGTGGGAGAGCAGTACTTC. Its protein product is CASSLAGVGEQYF.

On this clone: At the DNA level, this CDR3 is encoded by other sequences in the same sample as well. The chain carries TRBV9 and TRBJ2-5; D unresolved. This CDR3 has 12 amino acids. The germline CDR1 and CDR2 sequences are SGDLS and YYNGEE. V dropped 3 bases and J dropped 5 bases, with 8 bases sitting between them. The CDR3 DNA reads as TGTGCCAGCAGCGCCCTGGGGGAGACCCAGTACTTC. Amino acids: CASSALGETQYF.

The chain combines TRBV7-9 with TRBJ1-2; 7 nucleotides line up with TRBD1. The V gene end was trimmed by 5 bases and the J gene end by 3 bases; junction bases not matched to a gene: 12. Germline values: CDR1 SEHNR, CDR2 FQNEAQ (reference sequence). This CDR3 contains 16 residues. CDR3 nucleotide sequence: TGTGCCAGCAGCCGACTCACAGGGGCCCTACACTATGGCTACACCTTC. Protein: CASSRLTGALHYGYTF.

This clone was seen a single time. The chain links TRBV7-6 to TRBJ2-6, with 11 bases aligning to TRBD1. With 4 bases clipped from V and 4 bases from J, the junction kept 6 bases outside the gene matches. CDR3 length: 17 amino acids. Germline lookup yields CDR1 SGHVS and CDR2 FNYEAQ. The CDR3 nucleotides are TGTGCCAGCAGCTCAGGACAGGGGGCTTCAGGGGCCAACGTCCTGACTTTC. Protein product: CASSSGQGASGANVLTF.

This chain links TRBV28 with TRBJ1-2; no clear D gene. This CDR3 contains 14 residues. Trimming took 3 bases from V and 4 from J, leaving 12 bases between them. Germline loops: CDR1 MDHEN, CDR2 SYDVKM. In DNA form, the CDR3 reads TGTGCCAGCAGTTTTTTGGTCCCCAGCTATGGCTACACCTTC. The encoded protein is CASSFLVPSYGYTF.

This sequence joins TRBV6-1 and TRBJ2-7, with a tentative D call TRBD2 (5 bases). This CDR3 is built from 14 residues. Trimming took off 2 bases at V and 0 bases at J, with 8 bases between the two ends. Germline assignment: CDR1 MNHNS and CDR2 SASEGT. CDR3 region: CASSEFGVSYEQYF. DNA for the CDR3: TGTGCCAGCAGTGAATTCGGGGTCTCCTACGAGCAGTACTTC.

V is TRBV11-3 and J is TRBJ2-7, with 7 bases lining up with TRBD2. V gave up 3 bases and J gave up 2 bases; unmatched junction bases: 7. The CDR3 length is 15 residues. Germline CDR1 is SGHNT and CDR2 is YENEEA. The CDR3 spells CASSLGSGFTYEQYF. The CDR3, as DNA: TGTGCCAGCAGCTTGGGTAGCGGGTTTACCTACGAGCAGTACTTC.

This chain uses TRBV7-2 with TRBJ2-7; a weak D match, TRBD2 (6 bases). This CDR3 has 11 amino acids. Trimming removed 1 base from V and 12 bases from J, with 10 bases in between. Per the germline V gene, CDR1 is SGHTA and CDR2 is FQGNSA. In DNA form, the CDR3 reads TGTGCCAGCAGCTTAGGACTAGGGCGGTACTTC. This gives the protein CASSLGLGRYF.